This record covers a single T cell receptor beta chain. The repertoire was sequenced with immunoSEQ multiplex PCR; TCRdb's copy has only in-frame clones and lacks some. This table has some 150,000 clones, over 70% appearing once. The sample originates from a study of blood T cell repertoires in COVID-19. Germline CDR1 MDHEN, CDR2 SYDVKM. V lost 1 base, J lost 3 bases, and 24 bases lay in between. The CDR3 loop spans 19 amino acids. This sequence joins TRBV28 and TRBJ1-1; tentatively, D is TRBD1 (6 bases). The receptor comes from a man aged 50-60 years with active or convalescent COVID-19. Input material: peripheral blood. In nucleotides, the CDR3 is TGTGCCAGCAGTTTATCGAAGCTGGACAGACAGACCCTTTACACTGAAGCTTTCTTT. This sequence encodes CASSLSKLDRQTLYTEAFF.